A single sample gave rise to the 27 T cell receptor beta chains below, sequenced in a study of cytomegalovirus exposure and HLA in healthy donors. The PCR used 60 Vbeta and 13 Jbeta primers. TCRdb's table, derived via immunoSEQ multiplex PCR, lists solely in-frame clones and lacks some. The table includes 150,000 to 200,000 clones, just over 75% detected once. Material: PBMCs. The receptors were gathered from a man aged 30 to 45 in good health and CMV-seronegative.

The chain is built from TRBV5-4 and TRBJ1-1, with 9 bases that match TRBD1. The ends lost 1 base at V and 1 base at J; junction bases unmatched: 14. CDR1 SGHNT and CDR2 YYREEE come from the germline V gene (reference sequence). The CDR3 is 19 amino acids. The CDR3 bases are TGTGCCAGCAGCTTGTCACAGGGGGCGACCATTCTACGGAACACTGAAGCTTTCTTT. Its translation: CASSLSQGATILRNTEAFF.

V and J are TRBV9 and TRBJ2-1, with D possibly matching TRBD1 (5 bases). CDR1 is SGDLS, CDR2 YYNGEE, per germline. The CDR3 is made up of 15 amino acids. Trimming pared 4 bases from V and 9 bases from J, leaving 20 bases between. The CDR3 DNA reads as TGTGCCAGCAGCCAAAGCGTAGGGGTAACGGTTGAGCAGTTCTTC. Residues: CASSQSVGVTVEQFF.

The J gene is TRBJ1-2, the V gene TRBV5-1, with unresolved D. Germline lookup yields CDR1 SGHRS and CDR2 YFSETQ. V lost 9 bases and J 4 bases, leaving 16 bases between the germline ends. CDR3 length: 13 amino acids. CDR3 DNA sequence: TGCGCCACCCTTTTAACGGGATTCTATGGCTACACCTTC. It translates to CATLLTGFYGYTF. Looking up the rest from reference TRBV5-1 and TRBJ1-2 gives the full variable domain: KAGVTQTPRYLIKTRGQQVTLSCSPISGHRSVSWYQQTPGQGLQFLFEYFSETQRNKGNFPGRFSGRQFSNSRSEMNVSTLELGDSALYLCATLLTGFYGYTFGSGTRLTVV.

The CDR3 sequence: CASSSIQGRNSPLHF. The CDR3 DNA reads TGTGCCAGCAGTTCGATACAGGGTAGGAATTCACCCCTCCACTTT. V and J are TRBV6-5 and TRBJ1-6; D may be TRBD1 (6 bases). CDR1 and CDR2 (germline): MNHEY, SVGAGI. There are 15 residues in the CDR3. V was cut by 4 bases and J by 7 bases, with 14 bases left in between.

In this sample, this clone turned up once. The chain combines TRBV27 with TRBJ2-3, with TRBD2 identical over 7 bases. The V segment lost 1 base and the J segment 3 bases; nucleotides outside the gene matches: 10. The CDR3 runs to 17 residues. Germline V CDR1 and CDR2: MNHEY, SMNVEV (reference sequence). Here the CDR3 reads CASSLFGGEGRTDTQYF. Here the CDR3 DNA reads TGTGCCAGCAGTTTATTTGGGGGGGAGGGCCGAACAGATACGCAGTATTTT.

This chain joins TRBV5-1 and TRBJ2-5; TRBD1 aligns across 9 bases. The CDR3 runs to 17 residues. The ends lost 1 base at V and 2 bases at J; junction bases unmatched: 9. CDR1 is SGHRS, CDR2 YFSETQ, per germline. Here the CDR3 DNA reads TGCGCCAGCAGCTTGAAGGGGACAGGGATCCTACAAGAGACCCAGTACTTC. Its translation is CASSLKGTGILQETQYF. Full variable domain (rest looked up from reference TRBV5-1 and TRBJ2-5): KAGVTQTPRYLIKTRGQQVTLSCSPISGHRSVSWYQQTPGQGLQFLFEYFSETQRNKGNFPGRFSGRQFSNSRSEMNVSTLELGDSALYLCASSLKGTGILQETQYFGPGTRLLVL.

This chain joins TRBV7-9 and TRBJ2-3, with TRBD1 identical over 8 bases. Losses at the gene ends were 5 bases for V and 6 bases for J; bases not matched to a gene: 7. Per the germline V gene, CDR1 is SEHNR and CDR2 is FQNEAQ (reference sequence). This CDR3 is 14 amino acids long. CDR3 protein: CASSPRTGWDTQYF. In nucleotides, the CDR3 is TGTGCCAGCAGCCCCCGGACAGGGTGGGATACGCAGTATTTT. Supplemented by reference TRBV7-9 and TRBJ2-3, the full variable domain reads DTGVSQNPRHKITKRGQNVTFRCDPISEHNRLYWYRQTLGQGPEFLTYFQNEAQLEKSRLLSDRFSAERPKGSFSTLEIQRTEQGDSAMYLCASSPRTGWDTQYFGPGTRLTVL.

The rearrangement joins TRBV7-9 to TRBJ2-3, with a possible D match to TRBD1 (6 bases). Germline V gives CDR1 SEHNR, CDR2 FQNEAQ (reference sequence). Trimming removed 3 bases at V and 2 bases at J, with 15 bases between. The CDR3 covers 16 residues. CDR3 in DNA: TGTGCCAGCAGCTTCCGGGACACAATTAACACAGATACGCAGTATTTT. This gives the protein CASSFRDTINTDTQYF.

The rearrangement uses TRBV4-2 and TRBJ2-7; TRBD2 might be the D (6 bases). There are 13 residues in the CDR3. Trimming removed 4 bases from V and 7 bases from J, with 14 bases in between. Per the germline V gene, CDR1 is LGHNA and CDR2 is YNFKEQ. The CDR3 spells CASSPSRGWEQYF. The CDR3, as DNA: TGTGCCAGCAGCCCCTCGCGGGGCTGGGAGCAGTACTTC.

The chain uses TRBV6-1 and TRBJ1-5; D gene unclear. V was trimmed by 6 bases and J by 0 bases, leaving 12 bases between them. Germline lookup yields CDR1 MNHNS and CDR2 SASEGT. This CDR3 comprises 15 residues. The DNA of the CDR3 is TGTGCCAGCAGAGCGGACGGGAATAGCAATCAGCCCCAGCATTTT. The encoded protein is CASRADGNSNQPQHF.

The J gene is TRBJ1-5, the V gene TRBV27; no definite D call. V dropped 6 bases and J dropped 0 bases, with 15 bases sitting between them. Germline V CDR1 and CDR2: MNHEY, SMNVEV (reference sequence). The length of the CDR3 is 16 residues. CDR3 nucleotide sequence: TGTGCCAGCAGCCCAGGCGGAGGTTTTAGCAATCAGCCCCAGCATTTT. Its translation is CASSPGGGFSNQPQHF.

This chain uses TRBV29-1 with TRBJ2-3, with D perhaps TRBD1 (5 bases). Trimming removed 4 bases at V and 3 bases at J, with 14 bases between. The germline V gene has CDR1 SQVTM and CDR2 ANQGSEA. The CDR3 covers 14 residues. Here the CDR3 DNA reads TGCAGCGTTGCACAGGACCCGAGGACAGATACGCAGTATTTT. The encoded protein is CSVAQDPRTDTQYF.

This chain links TRBV11-2 with TRBJ2-1, with 9 bases identical to TRBD1. The CDR3 sequence is 17 residues long. Germline lookup yields CDR1 SGHAT and CDR2 FQNNGV. The ends lost 0 bases at V and 7 bases at J; junction bases unmatched: 10. In nucleotides, the CDR3 is TGTGCCAGCAGCTTAGATCGGGGACAGGGCAAGTCGAATGAGCAGTTCTTC. As protein: CASSLDRGQGKSNEQFF.

V gene TRBV5-1 combines with J gene TRBJ1-2; unclear D gene. Germline V gives CDR1 SGHRS, CDR2 YFSETQ. V was cut by 5 bases and J by 5 bases, with 13 bases left in between. The CDR3 runs 13 residues. CDR3 bases: TGCGCCAGCAGGCAGGCTGAGGGTTATGGCTACACCTTC. Protein product: CASRQAEGYGYTF.

This clone was detected a few times. V usage is TRBV15 and J usage is TRBJ2-7, with TRBD2 matching 7 bases. Losses at the gene ends were 5 bases for V and 3 bases for J; bases not matched to a gene: 4. The CDR3 has 13 amino acids. Germline CDR1 reads LNHNV; CDR2 reads YYDKDF (reference sequence). The CDR3 DNA reads TGTGCCACCAGCGGAGCGGGATTCTACGAGCAGTACTTC. Translating gives CATSGAGFYEQYF.

The V call is TRBV5-6, the J call TRBJ2-1; 8 bases map to TRBD2. The CDR3 is 13 amino acids. Germline CDR1 is SGHDT and CDR2 is YYEEEE. V was pared by 4 bases and J by 8 bases, with 5 bases of the junction left unmatched. CDR3 sequence: CASSHPGGDEQFF. The CDR3 nucleotides are TGTGCCAGCAGCCACCCGGGGGGGGATGAGCAGTTCTTC.

V gene TRBV28 combines with J gene TRBJ1-4, with D maybe TRBD1 (6 bases). CDR3 length: 16 amino acids. Germline CDR1 is MDHEN and CDR2 is SYDVKM. Trimming left V 2 bases short and J 8 bases short, with 18 bases between. The CDR3 nucleotides are TGTGCCAGCAGTTTAGGCCAGGGGAGCGCAGGGGAAAAACTGTTTTTT. It encodes CASSLGQGSAGEKLFF. The full variable domain, completed using reference TRBV28 and TRBJ1-4, is DVKVTQSSRYLVKRTGEKVFLECVQDMDHENMFWYRQDPGLGLRLIYFSYDVKMKEKGDIPEGYSVSREKKERFSLILESASTNQTSMYLCASSLGQGSAGEKLFFGSGTQLSVL.

V gene TRBV10-2 combines with J gene TRBJ1-5, with D maybe TRBD1 (6 bases). The CDR3 totals 15 residues. The germline CDR1 and CDR2 sequences are WSHSY and SAAADI. Trimming removed 7 bases at V and 5 bases at J, with 18 bases between. In nucleotides, the CDR3 is TGCGCCAGCACAAAGGGGGTCGAAAGTCATCAGCCCCAGCATTTT. It translates to CASTKGVESHQPQHF.

The chain has TRBV7-3 and TRBJ2-1; 8 bases match TRBD2. From germline, CDR1 is SGHTA and CDR2 FQGTGA. The V and J ends lost 5 bases and 10 bases, in that order; junction bases with no gene match: 10. The CDR3 covers 14 residues. For the CDR3, the DNA is TGTGCCAGCAGCCTCAATAGCGGGACGCGGGAGCAGTTCTTC. Translation gives CASSLNSGTREQFF.

V gene TRBV29-1 combines with J gene TRBJ2-2; weak D call: TRBD1 (5 bases). Between the trimmed V and J ends, which lost 4 bases and 5 bases, there was a span of 14 bases. The CDR3 contains 14 residues. From germline, CDR1 is SQVTM and CDR2 ANQGSEA. CDR3 in DNA: TGCAGCGTTGGTGTAAGGGCAGGGACCGGGGAGCTGTTTTTT. Translation gives CSVGVRAGTGELFF.

This chain joins TRBV29-1 and TRBJ2-5, with D possibly TRBD2 on 5 matching bases. Germline loops: CDR1 SQVTM, CDR2 ANQGSEA. Between the trimmed V and J ends, which lost 3 bases and 4 bases, there was a span of 15 bases. The CDR3 runs to 14 residues. The CDR3 loop reads CSVEGSWGIETQYF. In DNA form, the CDR3 reads TGCAGCGTTGAGGGGAGCTGGGGAATAGAGACCCAGTACTTC.

The chain links TRBV28 to TRBJ2-7, with 11 nucleotides matching TRBD1. Germline V CDR1 and CDR2: MDHEN, SYDVKM. The V and J ends lost 2 bases and 3 bases, in that order; junction bases with no gene match: 3. This CDR3 is 15 amino acids long. CDR3 region: CASSLSGTGGYEQYF. The CDR3, as DNA: TGTGCCAGCAGTTTAAGTGGGACAGGGGGCTACGAGCAGTACTTC.

This clone has a single count. J is TRBJ2-7 and V is TRBV2; 8 bases agree with TRBD1. Germline CDR1 reads SNHLY; CDR2 reads FYNNEI. The CDR3 contains 14 residues. V dropped 6 bases and J dropped 6; count of bases not matched to a gene: 10. CDR3 sequence reads: CASSLGQGRFEQYF. The CDR3 DNA reads TGTGCCAGCAGCCTTGGACAGGGAAGGTTCGAGCAGTACTTC. Full variable domain (remainder filled in from reference TRBV2 and TRBJ2-7): EPEVTQTPSHQVTQMGQEVILRCVPISNHLYFYWYRQILGQKVEFLVSFYNNEISEKSEIFDDQFSVERPDGSNFTLKIRSTKLEDSAMYFCASSLGQGRFEQYFGPGTRLTVT.

This clone occurred once. The gene calls are TRBV9 and TRBJ1-4; maybe TRBD1 (6 bases). V was shortened by 3 bases and J by 8 bases, with 17 bases between the two germline ends. This CDR3 comprises 15 residues. From germline, CDR1 is SGDLS and CDR2 YYNGEE. CDR3 amino acids: CASSATGRGVEKLFF. The CDR3 DNA reads as TGTGCCAGCAGCGCAACAGGGAGAGGTGTCGAAAAACTGTTTTTT.

The chain recombines TRBV7-2 with TRBJ1-2; 8 bases match TRBD1. Germline CDR1 SGHTA, CDR2 FQGNSA. Trimming cost V 5 bases and J 4 bases; bases outside gene matches: 3. CDR3 length: 13 residues. The CDR3 DNA sequence: TGTGCCAGCAGCGCCGACAGGGGCTATGGCTACACCTTC. This encodes CASSADRGYGYTF. Looking up the rest from reference TRBV7-2 and TRBJ1-2 gives the full variable domain: GAGVSQSPSNKVTEKGKDVELRCDPISGHTALYWYRQSLGQGLEFLIYFQGNSAPDKSGLPSDRFSAERTGGSVSTLTIQRTQQEDSAVYLCASSADRGYGYTFGSGTRLTVV.

The V and J genes are TRBV4-1 and TRBJ2-7; TRBD2 might be the D (5 bases). V lost 4 bases and J lost 2, with 18 bases in between. This CDR3 contains 16 residues. Germline V CDR1 and CDR2: MGHRA, YSYEKL. CDR3: CASSRGGGSSPYEQYF. The DNA of the CDR3 is TGCGCCAGCAGCCGGGGTGGTGGGAGTTCGCCCTACGAGCAGTACTTC.

The rearrangement links TRBV9 to TRBJ2-7; 10 positions match TRBD1. Germline V gene sequence: CDR1 SGDLS, CDR2 YYNGEE. The CDR3 extends over 15 amino acids. Trimming at V came to 2 bases and at J to 5 bases, leaving 7 bases not matched to a gene. Here the CDR3 DNA reads TGTGCCAGCAGCGTGGAGGGACAGGGGCTCGACGAGCAGTACTTC. Protein: CASSVEGQGLDEQYF.